Following are 21 T cell receptor beta chains from one sample sequenced in a study of blood T cells in healthy people across ages. A sample-barcoded 5' primer and a J-beta primer mix were used in a second PCR of about 7 to 12 cycles. TCRdb called the 5' RACE reads again in MiXCR, with one record for every CDR3 protein. The sample shows over 1,300,000 distinct CDR3 sequences, roughly 59% of them seen only once. Material: blood. These receptors were obtained from a man aged 18 to 29 in good health.

V usage is TRBV2 and J usage is TRBJ2-4; D call uncertain. The J call may be faulty, since TRBJ2-7 better matches the DNA end. Germline V CDR1 and CDR2: SNHLY, FYNNEI. The CDR3 length is 13 residues. The chain's CDR3 is CASDEYPTYEQYF. CDR3 nucleotide sequence: TGTGCCAGCGACGAATACCCAACCTACGAGCAGTACTTC.

This clonotype was found a few times. The chain recombines TRBV29-1 with TRBJ2-3, with TRBD1 identical over 9 bases. This CDR3 has 15 amino acids. V lost 7 bases to trimming and J lost 2 bases; unmatched junction nucleotides: 10. Looked up from germline, CDR1 is SQVTM and CDR2 is ANQGSEA. Here the CDR3 DNA reads TGCAGCGGAACCGGGACAGGGAAAATCACAGATACGCAGTATTTT. It translates to CSGTGTGKITDTQYF.

This clonotype was seen once. This chain joins TRBV12-5 and TRBJ2-2, with D possibly TRBD1 on 6 matching bases. V gave up 6 bases and J gave up 5 bases, with 13 bases separating them. The length of the CDR3 is 14 residues. Germline CDR1 reads LGHNT; CDR2 reads FRNRAP. The CDR3 is CASGSAGATGELFF. The CDR3, as DNA: TGTGCTAGTGGCTCTGCAGGGGCTACCGGGGAGCTGTTTTTT.

This sequence joins TRBV25-1 and TRBJ1-2, with D uncertain. CDR3 length equals 12 residues. The germline V gene encodes CDR1 MGHDK and CDR2 SYGVNS. V was pared by 8 bases and J by 6 bases, with 13 bases between. The CDR3 region is CASHASKDGYTF. In nucleotides, the CDR3 is TGTGCCAGCCACGCCTCTAAGGATGGCTACACCTTC.

The J gene is TRBJ2-3, the V gene TRBV7-2; D ambiguous. Trimming pared 1 base from V and 5 bases from J, leaving 22 bases between. CDR1 is SGHTA and CDR2 is FQGNSA in the germline V gene. The CDR3 has 18 residues. CDR3 nucleotides: TGTGCCAGCAGCTTAGTCAGACCGGGTAATATCGTGGGAGATACGCAGTATTTT. The encoded protein is CASSLVRPGNIVGDTQYF.

CDR3 nucleotide sequence: TGTGCCAGCAGCCTCGGACAGCTCGATCAGCCCCAGCATTTT. Protein sequence: CASSLGQLDQPQHF. The chain is built from TRBV5-5 and TRBJ1-5, with TRBD1 as a possible D gene (6 bases). CDR3 length: 14 amino acids. Germline CDR1 reads SGHKS; CDR2 reads YYEKEE (reference sequence). Trimming cost V 4 bases and J 5 bases, with 13 bases left between them. Based on the CDR3 plus reference TRBV5-5 and TRBJ1-5, the full variable domain is DAGVTQSPTHLIKTRGQQVTLRCSPISGHKSVSWYQQVLGQGPQFIFQYYEKEERGRGNFPDRFSARQFPNYSSELNVNALLLGDSALYLCASSLGQLDQPQHFGDGTRLSIL.

This clonotype was seen a few times. The V gene is TRBV27, the J gene TRBJ1-5; D remains ambiguous. The germline V gene encodes CDR1 MNHEY and CDR2 SMNVEV (reference sequence). V lost 5 bases, J lost 7 bases, and 15 bases lay in between. The CDR3 extends over 14 amino acids. The CDR3 loop reads CASSGRPSPQPQHF. CDR3 in DNA: TGTGCCAGCAGTGGCCGCCCGTCCCCCCAGCCCCAGCATTTT.

The rearrangement joins TRBV10-3 to TRBJ1-3, with 7 bases matching TRBD1. The CDR3 is 12 residues long. Germline V gene data show CDR1 as ENHRY and CDR2 as SYGVKD. V gave up 10 bases and J gave up 11 bases; unmatched junction bases: 11. The CDR3 reads CATQGTARPIYF. The DNA of the CDR3 is TGTGCCACCCAAGGGACAGCTCGACCCATATATTTT.

A word on this clonotype: Sequence at one end of the junction differs from germline and may be a read error. This chain connects TRBV10-3 to TRBJ2-1; TRBD2 matches 9 bases. The germline V gene encodes CDR1 ENHRY and CDR2 SYGVKD. This CDR3 has 18 amino acids. CDR3 in amino acids: CTISPNLGSGRTYNEQFF. Written as DNA, the CDR3 is TGTACCATCAGCCCGAATCTGGGTAGCGGGAGAACTTACAATGAGCAGTTCTTC.

A few counts support this clonotype. The DNA for the CDR3 is TGTGCCAGCAGTGCGGCGGAGAACAATGAGCAGTTCTTC. Residues: CASSAAENNEQFF. J is TRBJ2-1 and V is TRBV6-2 or TRBV6-3; D not certain. The CDR3 covers 13 residues. Germline V CDR1 and CDR2: MNHEY, SVGEGT. V lost 5 bases and J 5 bases, leaving 10 bases between the germline ends.

This rearrangement joins TRBV27 to TRBJ2-3; 12 bases line up with TRBD2. In germline, CDR1 is MNHEY, CDR2 SMNVEV (reference sequence). The length of the CDR3 is 17 residues. V trimming: 4 bases; J trimming: 0 bases; junction bases outside the gene matches: 5. CDR3 sequence: CASSSGLAGRSTDTQYF. DNA of the CDR3: TGTGCCAGCAGTTCCGGACTAGCGGGAAGGAGCACAGATACGCAGTATTTT.

This clonotype was seen more than once but under ten times. J is TRBJ2-7 and V is TRBV5-1; 8 nucleotides match TRBD2. V lost 1 base, J lost 12 bases, and 12 bases stayed unmatched. The CDR3 extends over 14 amino acids. Germline CDR1 and CDR2: SGHRS and YFSETQ. The CDR3 DNA follows: TGCGCCAGCAGCTTGCTTCGAGCGGGAGTTTCTGCGTACTTC. This codes for CASSLLRAGVSAYF.

This chain connects TRBV3-1 to TRBJ1-2, with 9 bases lining up with TRBD1. Germline V lookup: CDR1 LGHDT, CDR2 YNNKEL (reference sequence). The junction had 6 bases not matched to a gene; V was cut back by 1 base and J by 3 bases. This CDR3 is built from 16 residues. The CDR3 loop reads CASSQVGTGRYYGYTF. CDR3 in DNA: TGTGCCAGCAGCCAAGTGGGGACAGGGAGGTACTATGGCTACACCTTC.

This chain joins TRBV7-2 and TRBJ2-7; D is ambiguous. V lost 4 bases and J 2 bases, leaving 15 bases between the germline ends. Per the germline V gene, CDR1 is SGHTA and CDR2 is FQGNSA. There are 15 residues in the CDR3. The CDR3 region has the DNA TGTGCCAGCAGCTCCAGACGCATAATCCCCTACGAGCAGTACTTC. Translating it yields CASSSRRIIPYEQYF. The full variable domain, its missing parts supplied by reference TRBV7-2 and TRBJ2-7, is GAGVSQSPSNKVTEKGKDVELRCDPISGHTALYWYRQSLGQGLEFLIYFQGNSAPDKSGLPSDRFSAERTGGSVSTLTIQRTQQEDSAVYLCASSSRRIIPYEQYFGPGTRLTVT.

DNA of the CDR3: TGTGCCAGCAGTTTATCCTCTTGGGGCGGTGAGAACACCGGGGAGCTGTTTTTT. As protein: CASSLSSWGGENTGELFF. This chain joins TRBV27 and TRBJ2-2; D possibly corresponds to TRBD1 (5 bases). Germline CDR1 MNHEY, CDR2 SMNVEV (reference sequence). The germline V and J ends were trimmed by 0 bases and 1 base, with 15 bases remaining between them. The CDR3 totals 18 residues.

This clonotype was counted between two and nine times. This chain links TRBV10-3 with TRBJ2-5; D call uncertain. The CDR3 is 15 amino acids. Per the germline V gene, CDR1 is ENHRY and CDR2 is SYGVKD. Trimming took 0 bases from V and 5 from J, leaving 13 bases between them. CDR3 sequence reads: CAISESMDPRETQYF. The DNA for the CDR3 is TGTGCCATCAGTGAGTCGATGGACCCGCGGGAGACCCAGTACTTC.

The sample holds a few counts of this clonotype. This sequence joins TRBV20-1 and TRBJ1-5; D is unresolved. CDR1 and CDR2 (germline): DFQATT, SNEGSKA (reference sequence). The CDR3 runs to 13 residues. The V and J ends lost 2 bases and 0 bases respectively, with 5 bases between them. The CDR3 DNA is TGCAGTGCTAGACAGCATAGCAATCAGCCCCAGCATTTT. Its protein product is CSARQHSNQPQHF.

CDR3 residues: CASSRHGEETQYF. CDR3 nucleotide sequence: TGCGCCAGCAGCCGGCACGGGGAAGAGACCCAGTACTTC. V and J are TRBV5-1 and TRBJ2-5, with a tentative D call TRBD2 (5 bases). This CDR3 comprises 13 residues. Germline V lookup: CDR1 SGHRS, CDR2 YFSETQ. V was cut by 4 bases and J by 3 bases, with 10 bases left in between.

The chain links TRBV14 to TRBJ2-7; perhaps D is TRBD1 or TRBD2 (6 bases each). CDR1 SGHDN and CDR2 FVKESK come from the germline V gene. CDR3 length: 13 amino acids. V lost 10 bases, J lost 6 bases, and 19 bases lay in between. The CDR3 DNA follows: TGTGCCACCACAGCGTCGGGGGCAGGCGAGCAGTACTTC. Residues: CATTASGAGEQYF.

This chain links TRBV20-1 with TRBJ2-2, with D unresolved. V gave up 3 bases and J gave up 3 bases, with 8 bases separating them. From germline, CDR1 is DFQATT and CDR2 SNEGSKA (reference sequence). There are 13 residues in the CDR3. CDR3 residues: CSASRVYTGELFF. CDR3 in DNA: TGCAGTGCTAGCCGGGTATACACCGGGGAGCTGTTTTTT.

This clonotype was recorded a few times. The J gene is TRBJ2-3, the V gene TRBV7-2; TRBD2 might be the D (5 bases). Trimming removed 5 bases at V and 1 base at J, with 22 bases between. This CDR3 comprises 18 residues. CDR1 SGHTA and CDR2 FQGNSA come from the germline V gene. In DNA form, the CDR3 reads TGTGCCAGCAGCCCCTGGGCTAGCTCGGGTGTCGGCACAGATACGCAGTATTTT. Protein product: CASSPWASSGVGTDTQYF.